This T cell receptor beta chain was observed in a study of blood T cell repertoires in COVID-19. Turning to the study itself: COVID-19 samples from acute and convalescent phases originated in the United States, Italy and Spain. Sources were T cells, B-cell-depleted T cells, or PBMCs; the material itself was cDNA or gDNA.

Under the authors' procedure: Amplification with reference gene primers provided the estimates of nucleated cell counts. The repertoire was sequenced with immunoSEQ multiplex PCR; TCRdb's copy has only in-frame clones and lacks some. The DNA gave D and trimming, while V, J and clone size come from that table. There are around 23,000 clones in the sample; approximately 90% occur only once, and 10% to 15% lies in the top ten. The CDR3 consists of 17 residues. V dropped 7 bases and J dropped 6; count of bases not matched to a gene: 19. The germline V gene encodes CDR1 LGHDT and CDR2 YNNKEL (reference sequence).

Sequenced sample: peripheral blood. The sequence came from an elderly woman with active or convalescent COVID-19. This rearrangement joins TRBV3-1 (or the pseudogene TRBV3-2) to TRBJ2-7; the match to TRBD1 covers 9 bases. The CDR3, as DNA: TGTGCCAGCAAAAGGGACAGGGTTGGAACGGGTACTACCGAGCAGTACTTC. Translation gives CASKRDRVGTGTTEQYF.